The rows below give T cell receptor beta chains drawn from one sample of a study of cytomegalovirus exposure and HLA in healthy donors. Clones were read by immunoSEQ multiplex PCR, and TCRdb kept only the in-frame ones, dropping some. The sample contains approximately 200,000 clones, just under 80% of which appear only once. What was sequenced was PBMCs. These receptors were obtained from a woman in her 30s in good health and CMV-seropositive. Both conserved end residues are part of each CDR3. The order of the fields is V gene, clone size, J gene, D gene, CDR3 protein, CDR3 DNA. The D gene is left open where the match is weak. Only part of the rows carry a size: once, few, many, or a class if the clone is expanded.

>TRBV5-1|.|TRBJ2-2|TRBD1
CASSLRTGDTGELFF
TGCGCCAGCAGCTTGAGGACAGGGGACACCGGGGAGCTGTTTTTT
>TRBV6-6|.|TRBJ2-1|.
CASRSYNEQFF
TGTGCCAGCCGGAGCTACAATGAGCAGTTCTTC
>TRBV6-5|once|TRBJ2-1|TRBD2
CASSLAGVWNEQFF
TGTGCCAGCAGTCTAGCGGGAGTATGGAATGAGCAGTTCTTC
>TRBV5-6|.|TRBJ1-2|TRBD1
CASSLGQGAYYGYTF
TGTGCCAGCAGCCTGGGACAGGGGGCCTACTATGGCTACACCTTC
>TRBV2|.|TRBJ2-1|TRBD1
CASSEGTGLSGNEQFF
TGTGCCAGCAGTGAAGGGACAGGATTGTCGGGGAATGAGCAGTTCTTC
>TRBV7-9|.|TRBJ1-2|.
CASSSVQANYGYTF
TGTGCCAGCAGCTCCGTACAGGCGAACTATGGCTACACCTTC
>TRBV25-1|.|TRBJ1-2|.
CASSAGNYGYTF
TGTGCCAGCAGTGCCGGGAACTATGGCTACACCTTC
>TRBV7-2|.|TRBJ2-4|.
CASSLGDLKWDIQYF
TGTGCCAGCAGCTTAGGGGACTTGAAATGGGACATTCAGTACTTC
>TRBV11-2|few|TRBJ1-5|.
CASSLEPGQPQHF
TGTGCCAGCAGCTTGGAGCCGGGTCAGCCCCAGCATTTT
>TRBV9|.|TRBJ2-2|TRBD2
CASSVAVAGASNTGELFF
TGTGCCAGCAGCGTAGCCGTAGCGGGAGCATCGAACACCGGGGAGCTGTTTTTT
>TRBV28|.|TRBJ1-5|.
CASSSSTGTLNQPQHF
TGTGCCAGCAGTTCCTCTACCGGGACATTAAATCAGCCCCAGCATTTT
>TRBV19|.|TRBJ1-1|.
CASTSWGGAGSTEAFF
TGTGCCAGTACCTCCTGGGGGGGGGCTGGGAGCACTGAAGCTTTCTTT
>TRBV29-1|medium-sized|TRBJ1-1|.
CSVLSTGGRGEAFF
TGCAGCGTTCTTTCGACAGGAGGTAGGGGTGAAGCTTTCTTT
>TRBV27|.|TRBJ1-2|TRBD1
CASSRTGVKYGYTF
TGTGCCAGCAGTCGGACAGGGGTCAAATATGGCTACACCTTC
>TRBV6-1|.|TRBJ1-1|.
CASRRTVNTEAFF
TGTGCCAGCAGGCGGACAGTGAACACTGAAGCTTTCTTT
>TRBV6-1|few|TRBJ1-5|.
CASKSGGGQPQHF
TGTGCCAGCAAAAGTGGAGGAGGACAGCCCCAGCATTTT
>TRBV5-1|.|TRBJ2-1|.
CASSLGGANYNEQFF
TGCGCCAGCAGCCTCGGAGGGGCCAACTACAATGAGCAGTTCTTC
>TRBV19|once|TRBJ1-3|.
CASSPRTSGNTIYF
TGTGCCAGTAGTCCCAGGACATCAGGAAACACCATATATTTT
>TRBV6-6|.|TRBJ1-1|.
CASSYSVGGSEAFF
TGTGCCAGCAGTTACTCGGTAGGGGGTTCAGAAGCTTTCTTT
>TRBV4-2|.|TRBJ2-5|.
CASSQDQGGTETQYF
TGTGCCAGCAGCCAAGATCAGGGCGGCACTGAGACCCAGTACTTC
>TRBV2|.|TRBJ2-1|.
CASRGRQQFF
TGTGCCAGCAGGGGGAGGCAGCAGTTCTTC
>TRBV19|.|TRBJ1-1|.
CASNGGAGVGTEAFF
TGTGCCAGTAATGGGGGCGCCGGGGTCGGCACTGAAGCTTTCTTT
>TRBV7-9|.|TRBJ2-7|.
CASSLRSGDQYEQYF
TGTGCCAGCAGCTTACGGTCAGGCGATCAGTACGAGCAGTACTTC
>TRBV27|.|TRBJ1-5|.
CATGLRPQHF
TGTGCCACCGGACTGCGGCCCCAGCATTTT
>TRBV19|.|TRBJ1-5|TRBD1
CASMWTGGQPQHF
TGTGCCAGTATGTGGACAGGCGGCCAGCCCCAGCATTTT
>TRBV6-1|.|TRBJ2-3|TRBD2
CASSELASGGSFPDTQYF
TGTGCCAGCAGTGAACTGGCTAGCGGGGGGTCCTTCCCAGATACGCAGTATTTT
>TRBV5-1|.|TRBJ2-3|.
CASSLGIGLSYTDTQYF
TGCGCCAGCAGCTTGGGGATCGGACTGAGCTACACAGATACGCAGTATTTT
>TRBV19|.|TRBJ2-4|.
CASSIDNLENIQYF
TGTGCCAGTAGTATTGACAATCTGGAAAACATTCAGTACTTC
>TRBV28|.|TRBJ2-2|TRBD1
CASSSTGLTGELFF
TGTGCCAGCAGTTCGACAGGGCTTACCGGGGAGCTGTTTTTT